The present entry profiles one TCR beta chain with its context. Its antigen is as yet unknown. This record belongs to a study of cytomegalovirus exposure and HLA in healthy donors. As for the study in general: Tens of millions of unique TCRs from HLA-typed donors made up an early data release. Study-wide results and caveats: Being productive about 87% or about 30% of the time was typical of most TCR beta V segments in an earlier analysis. With high specificity and sensitivity, the classifier reportedly diagnosed cytomegalovirus status.

Per the germline V gene, CDR1 is KGHSH and CDR2 is LQKENI. The CDR3 sequence is 15 residues long. The V and J ends lost 3 bases and 7 bases, in that order; junction bases with no gene match: 8. All donors participated as healthy donors of bone marrow. Amplification used 60 Vbeta primers and 13 Jbeta primers. TCRdb's copy holds only in-frame clones and misses some; the assay was immunoSEQ multiplex PCR. The table shows 150,000 to 200,000 clones, with roughly 82% occurring only once. The sample comprised PBMCs. This clonotype originated in a woman between 50 and 59 years old in good health and CMV-seropositive. The rearrangement uses TRBV18 and TRBJ2-1; 8 bases align to TRBD1. CDR3 DNA: TGTGCCAGCTCACCTGGGGACAGGCGGTCTAATGAGCAGTTCTTC. Translating it yields CASSPGDRRSNEQFF.